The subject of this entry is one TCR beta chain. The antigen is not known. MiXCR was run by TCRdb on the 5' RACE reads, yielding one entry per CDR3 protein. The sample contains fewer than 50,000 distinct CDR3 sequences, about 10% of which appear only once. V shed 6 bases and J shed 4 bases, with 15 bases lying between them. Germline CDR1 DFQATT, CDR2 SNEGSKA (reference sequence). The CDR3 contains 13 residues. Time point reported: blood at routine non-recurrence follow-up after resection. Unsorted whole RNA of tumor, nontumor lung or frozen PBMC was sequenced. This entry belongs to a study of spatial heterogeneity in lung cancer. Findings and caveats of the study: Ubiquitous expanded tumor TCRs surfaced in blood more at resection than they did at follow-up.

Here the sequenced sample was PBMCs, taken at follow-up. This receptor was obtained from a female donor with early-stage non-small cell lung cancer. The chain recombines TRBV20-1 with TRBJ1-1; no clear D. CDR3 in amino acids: CSARPFPGTEAFF. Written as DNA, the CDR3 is TGCAGTGCAAGGCCATTCCCCGGCACTGAAGCTTTCTTT.